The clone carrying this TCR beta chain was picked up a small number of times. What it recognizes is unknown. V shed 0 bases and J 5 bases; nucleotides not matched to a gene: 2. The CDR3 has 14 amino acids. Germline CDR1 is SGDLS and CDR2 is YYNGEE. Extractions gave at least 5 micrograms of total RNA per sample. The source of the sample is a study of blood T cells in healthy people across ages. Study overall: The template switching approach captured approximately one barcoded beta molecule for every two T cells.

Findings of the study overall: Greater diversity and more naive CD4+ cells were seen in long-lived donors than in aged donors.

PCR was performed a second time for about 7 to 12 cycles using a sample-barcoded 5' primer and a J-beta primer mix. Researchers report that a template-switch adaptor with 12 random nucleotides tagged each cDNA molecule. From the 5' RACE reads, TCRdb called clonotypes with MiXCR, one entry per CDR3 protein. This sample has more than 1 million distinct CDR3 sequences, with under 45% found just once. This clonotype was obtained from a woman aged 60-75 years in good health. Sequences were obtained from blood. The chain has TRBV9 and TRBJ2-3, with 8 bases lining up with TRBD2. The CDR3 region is CASSVAGGVDTQYF. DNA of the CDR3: TGTGCCAGCAGCGTAGCGGGAGGGGTAGATACGCAGTATTTT. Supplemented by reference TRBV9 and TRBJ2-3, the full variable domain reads DSGVTQTPKHLITATGQRVTLRCSPRSGDLSVYWYQQSLDQGLQFLIQYYNGEERAKGNILERFSAQQFPDLHSELNLSSLELGDSALYFCASSVAGGVDTQYFGPGTRLTVL.